The 32 T cell receptor beta chains below were found in one sample sequenced in a study of control samples from healthy donors and cancer patients. Assay used: immunoSEQ multiplex PCR; TCRdb lists only in-frame clones, some missing. The data contain roughly 150,000 clones, about 94% of them singletons. Material: blood. The origin of the receptors is a woman aged 25 to 39 in good health.

V and J are TRBV24-1 and TRBJ2-2, with 9 bases aligning to TRBD2. The germline CDR1 and CDR2 sequences are KGHDR and SFDVKD. V trimming: 4 bases; J trimming: 4 bases; junction bases outside the gene matches: 6. The CDR3 runs 16 residues. The CDR3 coding sequence is TGTGCCACCAGTGACATGATAGCGGGAGTCACCGGGGAGCTGTTTTTT. Amino acids: CATSDMIAGVTGELFF.

J is TRBJ1-5 and V is TRBV28; D is uncertain. V was trimmed by 4 bases and J by 0 bases, leaving 10 bases between them. This CDR3 has 15 residues. Per germline, CDR1 MDHEN and CDR2 SYDVKM. The CDR3 reads CASSSAGHSNQPQHF. In DNA form, the CDR3 reads TGTGCCAGCAGTTCTGCAGGTCATAGCAATCAGCCCCAGCATTTT.

This clone has only one observation. This chain uses TRBV9 with TRBJ2-1; D might be TRBD1 or TRBD2, each matching 6 bases. Germline V gene data show CDR1 as SGDLS and CDR2 as YYNGEE. This CDR3 is built from 15 residues. V lost 2 bases and J 9 bases, leaving 18 bases between the germline ends. The CDR3 here is CASSVASRGHAEQFF. CDR3 in DNA: TGTGCCAGCAGCGTCGCTAGCCGGGGGCATGCTGAGCAGTTCTTC.

The chain employs TRBV30 and TRBJ2-2, with D perhaps matching TRBD2 (5 bases). CDR3 length: 16 amino acids. Trimming shortened V by 5 bases and J by 5 bases, and 21 bases separated the two germline ends. Germline V CDR1 and CDR2: GTSNPN, SVGIG (reference sequence). The CDR3 DNA reads as TGTGCCTGGGGACCTTTGGGAGCCTTGAGGACCGGGGAGCTGTTTTTT. It translates to CAWGPLGALRTGELFF.

This chain joins TRBV5-1 and TRBJ2-2, with D possibly TRBD1 on 5 matching bases. The CDR3 consists of 15 residues. Germline CDR1 is SGHRS and CDR2 is YFSETQ. V was pared by 5 bases and J by 0 bases, with 11 bases between. CDR3 protein: CASSTQGANTGELFF. The DNA for the CDR3 is TGCGCCAGCAGTACGCAGGGCGCGAACACCGGGGAGCTGTTTTTT.

The rearrangement uses TRBV29-1 and TRBJ1-5; D may be TRBD1 (5 bases). V shed 1 base and J shed 7 bases, with 14 bases lying between them. CDR3 length: 14 residues. Germline CDR1 reads SQVTM; CDR2 reads ANQGSEA. The CDR3 spells CSVEGEAAGQPQHF. The CDR3 coding sequence is TGCAGCGTTGAAGGAGAGGCCGCAGGGCAGCCCCAGCATTTT.

J is TRBJ2-1 and V is TRBV9; TRBD1 matches 7 bases. The V segment lost 3 bases and the J segment 0 bases; nucleotides outside the gene matches: 6. This CDR3 has 16 residues. CDR1 and CDR2 from the germline V gene are SGDLS and YYNGEE. CDR3 nucleotides: TGTGCCAGCAGCGACCGACAGGGTAGCTCCTACAATGAGCAGTTCTTC. Encoded protein: CASSDRQGSSYNEQFF.

J is TRBJ2-3 and V is TRBV3-1 (or the pseudogene TRBV3-2), with 10 bases identical to TRBD2. CDR3 length: 16 amino acids. The germline CDR1 and CDR2 sequences are LGHDT and YNNKEL (reference sequence). V dropped 0 bases and J dropped 0; count of bases not matched to a gene: 0. The CDR3, as DNA: TGTGCCAGCAGCCAAGAACTAGCGGGGAGCACAGATACGCAGTATTTT. As protein: CASSQELAGSTDTQYF.

The J gene is TRBJ1-5, the V gene TRBV19; D call uncertain. V was cut by 3 bases and J by 5 bases, with 8 bases left in between. Germline CDR1 LNHDA, CDR2 SQIVND (reference sequence). This CDR3 spans 13 amino acids. The CDR3 DNA is TGTGCCAGTAGTATTCCGGGGTATCAGCCCCAGCATTTT. It specifies CASSIPGYQPQHF.

The rearrangement uses TRBV7-3 and TRBJ2-7; 12 nucleotides line up with TRBD1. With 2 bases clipped from V and 5 bases from J, the junction kept 7 bases outside the gene matches. Germline lookup yields CDR1 SGHTA and CDR2 FQGTGA. The CDR3 totals 16 residues. Written as DNA, the CDR3 is TGTGCCAGCAGCTTATTTCCGGGACAGGGGGCGAACGAGCAGTACTTC. Residues: CASSLFPGQGANEQYF.

J is TRBJ2-7 and V is TRBV6-1; D uncertain. CDR1 is MNHNS and CDR2 is SASEGT in the germline V gene. The CDR3 runs to 12 residues. Trimming took off 1 base at V and 4 bases at J, with 5 bases between the two ends. CDR3 residues: CASSEVGYEQYF. The DNA for the CDR3 is TGTGCCAGCAGTGAAGTAGGTTACGAGCAGTACTTC.

The chain employs TRBV6-1 and TRBJ2-1; 8 bases fit TRBD2. Unmatched junction bases numbered 1, after V lost 3 bases and J lost 6 bases. This CDR3 spans 13 amino acids. Germline V CDR1 and CDR2: MNHNS, SASEGT. The CDR3 protein is CASSEGTSNEQFF. CDR3 bases: TGTGCCAGCAGTGAGGGGACTAGCAATGAGCAGTTCTTC.

The rearrangement links TRBV6-1 to TRBJ2-7, with TRBD1 as a possible D gene (5 bases). Germline V CDR1 and CDR2: MNHNS, SASEGT. CDR3 length: 13 amino acids. Trimming left V 2 bases short and J 5 bases short, with 10 bases between. CDR3 coding DNA: TGTGCCAGCAGTGAAAGGGGTAGAGACGAGCAGTACTTC. Protein: CASSERGRDEQYF.

The chain combines TRBV28 with TRBJ1-2; D is unresolved. The germline V gene has CDR1 MDHEN and CDR2 SYDVKM. V was clipped by 5 bases and J by 2 bases, with 6 bases between them. CDR3 length equals 12 residues. Here the CDR3 reads CASSPRNYGYTF. CDR3 in DNA: TGTGCCAGCAGTCCGCGGAACTATGGCTACACCTTC.

Notes on this clone: An end of the junction does not agree with germline; a read error may underlie this. The chain joins TRBV11-3 to TRBJ2-1; D may be TRBD2 (5 bases). Germline assignment: CDR1 SGHNT and CDR2 YENEEA. The CDR3 sequence is 16 residues long. The DNA for the CDR3 is TGTGCCAGCAGCCTAGAGAGGACTCTAAAGCACAATGAGCAGTTCTTC. It is translated as CASSLERTLKHNEQFF.

This chain links TRBV15 with TRBJ2-2; 15 bases agree with TRBD2. The V segment lost 8 bases and the J segment 3 bases; nucleotides outside the gene matches: 13. The CDR3 has 19 amino acids. From germline, CDR1 is LNHNV and CDR2 YYDKDF (reference sequence). The CDR3 region has the DNA TGTGCCACCTCCGGTAGGACTAGCGGGAGGGCCCTTGACACCGGGGAGCTGTTTTTT. This encodes CATSGRTSGRALDTGELFF.

In DNA form, the CDR3 reads TGTGCCAGCAGCCCCGGGACAGGGGTTCAGCCCCAGCATTTT. Protein: CASSPGTGVQPQHF. The rearrangement links TRBV27 to TRBJ1-5; 10 nucleotides line up with TRBD1. The CDR3 length is 14 residues. J gave up 6 bases and V 6 bases, and 5 bases lay outside the gene matches. Germline CDR1 reads MNHEY; CDR2 reads SMNVEV (reference sequence).

The chain uses TRBV29-1 and TRBJ1-1; D is ambiguous. The germline CDR1 and CDR2 sequences are SQVTM and ANQGSEA. The CDR3 has 17 residues. Trimming stripped 2 bases from V and 0 bases from J, with 19 bases between. The chain's CDR3 is CSVEQRKQLRVNTEAFF. The DNA of the CDR3 is TGCAGCGTTGAACAACGGAAACAGCTGAGGGTGAACACTGAAGCTTTCTTT.

The chain is built from TRBV20-1 and TRBJ1-1, with no clear D. The germline V and J ends were trimmed by 5 bases and 4 bases, with 8 bases remaining between them. Germline V gene lookup returns CDR1 DFQATT and CDR2 SNEGSKA (reference sequence). The length of the CDR3 is 11 residues. The CDR3 region has the DNA TGCAGTGCTCTAGGGCCCACTGAAGCTTTCTTT. Residues: CSALGPTEAFF.

This rearrangement joins TRBV27 to TRBJ2-1; no definite D call. The V end was cut by 5 bases, the J end by 4 bases, with 3 bases between. This CDR3 is built from 11 residues. Germline-derived CDR1 and CDR2 are MNHEY and SMNVEV (reference sequence). The CDR3 reads CASSQYNEQFF. CDR3 DNA: TGTGCCAGCAGTCAGTACAATGAGCAGTTCTTC.

This chain connects TRBV29-1 to TRBJ2-7; D might be TRBD2 (6 bases). The CDR3 is 15 amino acids. Germline V gene lookup returns CDR1 SQVTM and CDR2 ANQGSEA. V lost 3 bases and J 3 bases, leaving 18 bases between the germline ends. The CDR3 DNA sequence: TGCAGCGTTGAGGCGGCGGAGGGGAATCTCTACGAGCAGTACTTC. This codes for CSVEAAEGNLYEQYF.

The chain employs TRBV2 and TRBJ1-2; D is possibly TRBD1 (5 bases). This CDR3 has 12 residues. The germline V gene has CDR1 SNHLY and CDR2 FYNNEI. V gave up 6 bases and J gave up 8 bases, with 13 bases separating them. This CDR3 reads CASSWAGKGYTF. The CDR3 nucleotides read TGTGCCAGCAGCTGGGCAGGGAAAGGCTACACCTTC. Drawing the rest from reference TRBV2 and TRBJ1-2, the complete variable domain is EPEVTQTPSHQVTQMGQEVILRCVPISNHLYFYWYRQILGQKVEFLVSFYNNEISEKSEIFDDQFSVERPDGSNFTLKIRSTKLEDSAMYFCASSWAGKGYTFGSGTRLTVV.

V is TRBV10-2 and J is TRBJ1-5, with 8 bases lining up with TRBD1. This CDR3 comprises 14 residues. V was pared by 4 bases and J by 5 bases, with 4 bases of the junction left unmatched. Germline assignment: CDR1 WSHSY and CDR2 SAAADI. The CDR3 DNA is TGCGCCAGCAGTGGGACAGGGCGGGATCAGCCCCAGCATTTT. Protein product: CASSGTGRDQPQHF.

The rearrangement joins TRBV7-3 to TRBJ2-1; tentative D call: TRBD2 (6 bases). The germline CDR1 and CDR2 sequences are SGHTA and FQGTGA. The V and J ends lost 4 bases and 7 bases respectively, with 11 bases between them. This CDR3 has 13 amino acids. Here the CDR3 DNA reads TGTGCCAGCAGCTCCGGAGGGTTGAATGAGCAGTTCTTC. Residues: CASSSGGLNEQFF. Variable domain in full (rest from reference TRBV7-3 and TRBJ2-1): GAGVSQTPSNKVTEKGKYVELRCDPISGHTALYWYRQSLGQGPEFLIYFQGTGAADDSGLPNDRFFAVRPEGSVSTLKIQRTERGDSAVYLCASSSGGLNEQFFGPGTRLTVL.

J is TRBJ2-1 and V is TRBV25-1; 7 nucleotides match TRBD2. The length of the CDR3 is 15 residues. The trim removed 6 bases at V and 3 bases at J, leaving 8 bases unmatched. The germline V gene encodes CDR1 MGHDK and CDR2 SYGVNS. The CDR3 bases are TGTGCCAGCAGCGATCGCCCGGGGGGCTACAATGAGCAGTTCTTC. Amino acids: CASSDRPGGYNEQFF.

The genes are TRBV5-6 and TRBJ1-6; no clear D. Trimming removed 1 base at V and 5 bases at J, with 10 bases between. Germline CDR1 and CDR2: SGHDT and YYEEEE. This CDR3 is 15 amino acids long. The CDR3 region has the DNA TGTGCCAGCAGCTTGCTGGGGTTCGATAATTCACCCCTCCACTTT. Translated, it gives CASSLLGFDNSPLHF.

V gene TRBV7-2 combines with J gene TRBJ2-3; 13 positions agree with TRBD2. Germline-derived CDR1 and CDR2 are SGHTA and FQGNSA. CDR3 length equals 16 residues. V shed 2 bases, J shed 3 bases, and the junction held 2 bases outside the gene matches. The CDR3 sequence is CASSLRTSGSTDTQYF. CDR3 sequence (DNA): TGTGCCAGCAGCTTACGGACTAGCGGGAGTACAGATACGCAGTATTTT.

The chain joins TRBV7-9 to TRBJ2-7, with TRBD2 as a possible D gene (6 bases). CDR1 and CDR2 from the germline V gene are SEHNR and FQNEAQ (reference sequence). This CDR3 has 15 residues. V lost 4 bases, J lost 2 bases, and 15 bases lay in between. The CDR3 DNA reads TGTGCCAGCAGCTCCATGGCTGCGGGGACCTACGAGCAGTACTTC. This translates into CASSSMAAGTYEQYF.

The chain uses TRBV7-2 and TRBJ1-6; D unresolved. Germline CDR1 reads SGHTA; CDR2 reads FQGNSA. The CDR3 has 12 residues. The germline V and J ends were trimmed by 1 base and 11 bases, with 6 bases remaining between them. The CDR3 loop reads CASSLGAPPLHF. CDR3 coding DNA: TGTGCCAGCAGCTTAGGTGCCCCACCCCTCCACTTT. Full variable domain (outside the CDR3, taken from reference TRBV7-2 and TRBJ1-6): GAGVSQSPSNKVTEKGKDVELRCDPISGHTALYWYRQSLGQGLEFLIYFQGNSAPDKSGLPSDRFSAERTGGSVSTLTIQRTQQEDSAVYLCASSLGAPPLHFGNGTRLTVT.

This chain links TRBV7-3 with TRBJ2-2; the D gene is possibly TRBD1 (5 bases). V shed 5 bases and J shed 3 bases, with 7 bases lying between them. The CDR3 has 13 amino acids. Germline V CDR1 and CDR2: SGHTA, FQGTGA. CDR3 residues: CASSPRDTGELFF. As DNA, the CDR3 is TGTGCCAGCAGCCCCAGGGACACCGGGGAGCTGTTTTTT.

This rearrangement joins TRBV6-5 to TRBJ1-6; D gene ambiguous. V was pared by 0 bases and J by 8 bases, with 11 bases between. The CDR3 loop spans 15 amino acids. Germline-derived CDR1 and CDR2 are MNHEY and SVGAGI. The CDR3 nucleotides read TGTGCCAGCAGTTACTCGGAGAACAGATATTCACCCCTCCACTTT. Protein product: CASSYSENRYSPLHF.

The V and J genes are TRBV4-2 and TRBJ1-4; D perhaps matches TRBD1 (5 bases). V was trimmed by 9 bases and J by 7 bases, leaving 18 bases between them. CDR3 length equals 14 residues. Per the germline V gene, CDR1 is LGHNA and CDR2 is YNFKEQ. CDR3 coding DNA: TGTGCCAGTGCAGAGGGGAAGAGAGGTGAAAAACTGTTTTTT. The encoded protein is CASAEGKRGEKLFF.